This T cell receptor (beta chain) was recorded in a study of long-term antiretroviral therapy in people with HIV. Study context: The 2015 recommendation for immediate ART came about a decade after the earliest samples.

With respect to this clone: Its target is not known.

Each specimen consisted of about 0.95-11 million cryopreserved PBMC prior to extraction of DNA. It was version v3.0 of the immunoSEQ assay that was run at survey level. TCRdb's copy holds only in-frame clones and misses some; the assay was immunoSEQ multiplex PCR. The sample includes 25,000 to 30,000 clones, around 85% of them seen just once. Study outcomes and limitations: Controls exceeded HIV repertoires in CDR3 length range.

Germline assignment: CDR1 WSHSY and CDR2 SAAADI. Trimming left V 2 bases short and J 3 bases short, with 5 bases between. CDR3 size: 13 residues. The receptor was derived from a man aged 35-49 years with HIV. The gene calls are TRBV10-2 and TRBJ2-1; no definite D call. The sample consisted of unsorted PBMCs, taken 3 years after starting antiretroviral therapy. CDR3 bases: TGCGCCAGCAGTGAGGCAGACTACAATGAGCAGTTCTTC. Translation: CASSEADYNEQFF.